The 21 T cell receptor beta chains reported below all come from one sample, sequenced in a study of patients and donors after allogeneic stem cell transplantation. TCRdb redid the calling of the RT-PCR reads with MiXCR, one entry per CDR3 protein. The sample consists of around 200,000 distinct CDR3 sequences, over 30% of them appearing once. The sequenced sample consisted of blood, either unsorted or a sorted T cell fraction (not recorded which). The receptors come from a human donor who was either an allogeneic HSCT recipient or a stem cell or donor lymphocyte infusion donor (not recorded which). It is not recorded whose cells these are; they may come from a transplant donor.

The chain couples TRBV5-5 to TRBJ1-2, with D possibly being TRBD1 (5 bases). Trimming removed 2 bases from V and 5 bases from J, with 22 bases in between. Per germline, CDR1 SGHKS and CDR2 YYEKEE (reference sequence). The CDR3 extends over 17 amino acids. The CDR3 loop is CASSFAPDTSAIYGYTF. The CDR3 bases are TGTGCCAGCAGCTTCGCGCCGGACACGAGCGCAATTTATGGCTACACCTTC.

This chain links TRBV10-2 with TRBJ2-7; 7 bases fit TRBD1. This CDR3 region has 13 residues. V gave up 6 bases and J gave up 2 bases; unmatched junction bases: 4. From germline, CDR1 is WSHSY and CDR2 SAAADI. CDR3 bases: TGCGCCAGCAGAGGGGACAGTCCCTACGAGCAGTACTTC. Protein product: CASRGDSPYEQYF.

The chain combines TRBV20-1 with TRBJ1-3, with 7 bases identical to TRBD1. CDR1 is DFQATT, CDR2 SNEGSKA, per germline (reference sequence). This CDR3 has 14 residues. V lost 3 bases to trimming and J lost 2 bases; unmatched junction nucleotides: 4. This CDR3 is CSARYRGAGNTIYF. CDR3 in DNA: TGCAGTGCTAGGTACAGGGGCGCTGGAAACACCATATATTTT.

The chain uses TRBV3-1 and TRBJ1-2; D is unclear. V was clipped by 5 bases and J by 5 bases, with 6 bases between them. This CDR3 comprises 11 residues. The germline CDR1 and CDR2 sequences are LGHDT and YNNKEL (reference sequence). CDR3 amino acids: CASSGAYGYTF. The CDR3 DNA reads TGTGCCAGCAGCGGCGCTTATGGCTACACCTTC.

V usage is TRBV5-1 and J usage is TRBJ1-1, with TRBD1 matching over 9 bases. The CDR3 runs 13 residues. Germline-derived CDR1 and CDR2 are SGHRS and YFSETQ. V was pared by 4 bases and J by 6 bases, with 4 bases of the junction left unmatched. The CDR3 DNA sequence: TGCGCCAGCAGCAGAAGGACAGGGGCTGAAGCTTTCTTT. It encodes CASSRRTGAEAFF.

This clonotype turned up a few times. The chain couples TRBV11-2 to TRBJ2-2; 8 bases agree with TRBD1. Germline CDR1 SGHAT, CDR2 FQNNGV. Trimming at V came to 5 bases and at J to 5 bases, leaving 10 bases not matched to a gene. CDR3 size: 16 residues. CDR3 sequence: CASSRDRGGITGELFF. In DNA, the CDR3 is TGTGCCAGCAGCAGAGACAGGGGCGGAATTACCGGGGAGCTGTTTTTT.

The J gene is TRBJ2-1, the V gene TRBV5-1; D ambiguous. V lost 1 base and J lost 4, with 6 bases in between. Germline values: CDR1 SGHRS, CDR2 YFSETQ. This CDR3 is 13 amino acids long. CDR3 nucleotide sequence: TGCGCCAGCAGCTTGTCCCCTTACAATGAGCAGTTCTTC. Its translation is CASSLSPYNEQFF.

In this sample, this clonotype turned up a few times. The chain uses TRBV12-3 or TRBV12-4 and TRBJ1-2; a weak D match, TRBD1 (5 bases). The CDR3 is 12 amino acids. The V end lost 4 bases, the J end lost 4 bases, and 7 bases lay between the germline ends. The CDR3 here is CASSSGTYGYTF. CDR3 bases: TGTGCCAGCAGTTCCGGGACCTATGGCTACACCTTC.

Notes on this clonotype: With a much larger clone just one base away, this may be a read error. This chain uses TRBV10-3 with TRBJ1-2; D perhaps matches TRBD1 (6 bases). Germline lookup yields CDR1 ENHRY and CDR2 SYGVKD. This CDR3 has 14 amino acids. The CDR3 sequence: CAISGTEINYGCTF. CDR3 in DNA: TGTGCCATCAGTGGGACAGAGATTAACTATGGCTGCACCTTC.

The chain uses TRBV28 and TRBJ2-3; 12 nucleotides line up with TRBD2. The CDR3 consists of 14 residues. J lost 3 bases, V lost 10 bases, and 5 bases had no gene match. The germline gives CDR1 MDHEN, CDR2 SYDVKM. The CDR3 region is CATTSGGMTDTQYF. The DNA for the CDR3 is TGTGCCACCACTAGCGGGGGGATGACAGATACGCAGTATTTT.

This chain uses TRBV5-1 with TRBJ1-2; 7 bases line up with TRBD1. The CDR3 is made up of 15 amino acids. Germline V gives CDR1 SGHRS, CDR2 YFSETQ. V was pared by 4 bases and J by 5 bases, with 11 bases of the junction left unmatched. The CDR3 reads CASSRGQVTGYGYTF. DNA for the CDR3: TGCGCCAGCAGCCGCGGACAGGTCACGGGATATGGCTACACCTTC.

V is TRBV18 and J is TRBJ1-3; D remains unclear. This CDR3 has 16 amino acids. With 3 bases removed from V and 0 bases from J, the gap between germline ends came to 12 bases. The V gene's germline CDR1 is KGHSH and CDR2 LQKENI. This CDR3 reads CASSPAGGVSGNTIYF. The CDR3 DNA reads TGTGCCAGCTCACCGGCTGGCGGGGTCTCTGGAAACACCATATATTTT. Using reference TRBV18 and TRBJ1-3 for the parts outside the CDR3, the full variable domain is NAGVMQNPRHLVRRRGQEARLRCSPMKGHSHVYWYRQLPEEGLKFMVYLQKENIIDESGMPKERFSAEFPKEGPSILRIQQVVRGDSAAYFCASSPAGGVSGNTIYFGEGSWLTVV.

This chain uses TRBV3-1 with TRBJ2-5; D is uncertain. V was cut by 5 bases and J by 5 bases, with 9 bases left in between. This CDR3 is 12 amino acids long. Germline V gives CDR1 LGHDT, CDR2 YNNKEL (reference sequence). CDR3 loop: CASSEAGETQYF. CDR3 nucleotides: TGTGCCAGCAGCGAAGCCGGCGAGACCCAGTACTTC.

The chain uses TRBV12-3 or TRBV12-4 and TRBJ2-1; 11 positions agree with TRBD1. After removal of 5 bases from V and 6 bases from J, the junction contained 3 bases not matched to a gene. The CDR3 totals 14 residues. CDR3 loop: CASSPGQGGNEQFF. The CDR3 DNA sequence: TGTGCCAGCAGTCCGGGACAGGGGGGCAATGAGCAGTTCTTC.

This rearrangement joins TRBV24-1 to TRBJ2-1; 9 nucleotides match TRBD1. Germline trimming cut 9 bases from V and 3 bases from J; bases unmatched to any gene: 11. The germline V gene has CDR1 KGHDR and CDR2 SFDVKD. CDR3 length: 16 amino acids. CDR3 amino acids: CATGTAGTGNYNEQFF. The CDR3 DNA follows: TGTGCCACCGGAACAGCCGGGACAGGGAACTACAATGAGCAGTTCTTC.

The chain recombines TRBV19 with TRBJ1-4; no clear D gene. The CDR3 totals 13 residues. In germline, CDR1 is LNHDA, CDR2 SQIVND (reference sequence). V lost 2 bases and J 11 bases, leaving 12 bases between the germline ends. CDR3 nucleotide sequence: TGTGCCAGTAGTATACCACCGGTGAAGAAACTGTTTTTT. Its translation: CASSIPPVKKLFF.

The genes are TRBV28 and TRBJ2-1, with a possible D match to TRBD2 (6 bases). This CDR3 comprises 13 residues. Germline-derived CDR1 and CDR2 are MDHEN and SYDVKM. Trimming shortened V by 8 bases and J by 9 bases, and 17 bases separated the two germline ends. CDR3 DNA: TGTGCCAGCTACTCCCCGGGAGAAGGTGAGCAGTTCTTC. It codes for CASYSPGEGEQFF.

The chain has TRBV5-1 and TRBJ2-3; 7 bases map to TRBD1. Trimming removed 0 bases from V and 0 bases from J; junction bases left unmatched: 4. CDR1 and CDR2 from the germline V gene are SGHRS and YFSETQ. The CDR3 has 16 residues. The CDR3 here is CASSLATGYSTDTQYF. The CDR3 region has the DNA TGCGCCAGCAGCTTGGCGACAGGGTACAGCACAGATACGCAGTATTTT.

In this sample, this clonotype turned up a few times. The chain has TRBV27 and TRBJ1-2; D perhaps matches TRBD1 (6 bases). Germline CDR1 MNHEY, CDR2 SMNVEV (reference sequence). The CDR3 consists of 13 residues. With 9 bases removed from V and 0 bases from J, the gap between germline ends came to 11 bases. The CDR3 loop reads CASRTETNYGYTF. The CDR3 nucleotides are TGTGCCAGTCGGACAGAAACTAACTATGGCTACACCTTC.

V gene TRBV12-3 or TRBV12-4 combines with J gene TRBJ1-4; no definite D call. V shed 5 bases and J shed 7 bases, with 11 bases lying between them. This CDR3 spans 13 amino acids. The CDR3 sequence: CASSQRGGEKLFF. For the CDR3, the DNA is TGTGCCAGCAGTCAACGTGGCGGTGAAAAACTGTTTTTT.

There are a few counts of this clonotype. This sequence joins TRBV20-1 and TRBJ1-6, with unresolved D. In germline, CDR1 is DFQATT, CDR2 SNEGSKA (reference sequence). CDR3 size: 14 residues. V lost 5 bases and J lost 0, with 8 bases in between. The CDR3, as DNA: TGCAGTGCTGAGAAGAGCTCCTATAATTCACCCCTCCACTTT. As protein: CSAEKSSYNSPLHF.